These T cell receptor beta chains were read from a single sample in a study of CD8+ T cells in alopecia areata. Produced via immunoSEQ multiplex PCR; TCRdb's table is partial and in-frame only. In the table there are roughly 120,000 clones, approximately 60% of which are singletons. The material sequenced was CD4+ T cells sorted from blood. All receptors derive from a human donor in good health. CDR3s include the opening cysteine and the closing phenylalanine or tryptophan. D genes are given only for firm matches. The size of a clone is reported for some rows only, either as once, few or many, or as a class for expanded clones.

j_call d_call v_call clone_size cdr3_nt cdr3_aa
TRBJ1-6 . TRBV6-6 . TGTGCCAGCAGTTACTCTAATCCTGGACCCCTCCACTTT CASSYSNPGPLHF
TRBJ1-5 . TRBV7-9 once TGTGCCAGCAGCCCCGGGCAGGGGAATCAGCCCCAGCATTTT CASSPGQGNQPQHF
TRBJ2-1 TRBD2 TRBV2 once TGTGCCAGCAGTGAGACTCGCGGGGGTGAGCAGTTCTTC CASSETRGGEQFF
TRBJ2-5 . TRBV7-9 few TGTGCCAGCAGCTCAAGCCCGCTACAGGGATTGGGGACCCAGTACTTC CASSSSPLQGLGTQYF
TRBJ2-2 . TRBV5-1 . TGCGCCAGCAGCTTCGACGTCGCGAACACCGGGGAGCTGTTTTTT CASSFDVANTGELFF
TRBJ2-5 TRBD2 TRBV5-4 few TGTGCCAGCAGCACGCGGTCGGGGGGGCAAGAGACCCAGTACTTC CASSTRSGGQETQYF
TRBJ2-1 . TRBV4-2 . TGTGCCAGCAGCCAAGACGTTGAGCAGTTCTTC CASSQDVEQFF
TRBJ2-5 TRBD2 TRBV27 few TGTGCCAGCAGTATAGCGGGGGGCGGGATGACCCAGTACTTC CASSIAGGGMTQYF
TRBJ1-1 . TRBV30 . TGTGCCTGGAGGAGGATGTCCACTGAAGCTTTCTTT CAWRRMSTEAFF
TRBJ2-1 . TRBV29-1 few TGCAGCGTTGTCGGGGGGCCTAATGAGCAGTTCTTC CSVVGGPNEQFF
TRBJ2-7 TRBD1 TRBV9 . TGTGCCAGCAGCGTAGGACAGGGCATCCCCTACGAGCAGTACTTC CASSVGQGIPYEQYF
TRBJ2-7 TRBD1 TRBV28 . TGTGCCAGCAGAACAACGGGACAGGGACGCGAGCAGTACTTC CASRTTGQGREQYF
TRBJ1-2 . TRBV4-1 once TGCGCCAGCAGCCGGCCAAGGGCGGGACTTAACTATGGCTACACCTTC CASSRPRAGLNYGYTF
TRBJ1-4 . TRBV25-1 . TGTGCCAGCAGTGAAAACACCGTAGCGCAAAAACTGTTTTTT CASSENTVAQKLFF
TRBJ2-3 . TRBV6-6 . TGTGCCAGCAGCCCCCAAAACACAGATACGCAGTATTTT CASSPQNTDTQYF
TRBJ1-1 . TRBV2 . TGTGCCAGCACCACGTCCTGGGGTGAAGCTTTCTTT CASTTSWGEAFF
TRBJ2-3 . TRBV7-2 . TGTGCCAGCAGCCTTACCTCTAGCACAGATACGCAGTATTTT CASSLTSSTDTQYF
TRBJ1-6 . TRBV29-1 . TGCAGCGCCGCGGAGGCGGGGAATTCACCCCTCCACTTT CSAAEAGNSPLHF
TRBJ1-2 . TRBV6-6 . TGTGCCCTAAGTTCTAACTATGGCTACACCTTC CALSSNYGYTF
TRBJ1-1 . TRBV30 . TGTGCCTGGAGTGTATTGCGGGGGAGGTACACTGAAGCTTTCTTT CAWSVLRGRYTEAFF
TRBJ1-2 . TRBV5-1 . TGCGCCAGCAGCTTGGGGGACACGGCTAACTATGGCTACACCTTC CASSLGDTANYGYTF
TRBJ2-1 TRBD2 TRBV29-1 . TGCAGCGTTGAAAAAGGGCGGGGGGACCCCGGGTTCTTC CSVEKGRGDPGFF
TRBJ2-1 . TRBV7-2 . TGTGCCAGCAGCTCGCCTTCGGGGGCTCACAATGAGCAGTTCTTC CASSSPSGAHNEQFF